The rows below give T cell receptor beta chains drawn from one sample of a study of post-analysis software for immune sequencing data. TCRdb recomputed calls from the PCR reads with MiXCR, one row per CDR3 protein. The data hold 600,000 to 700,000 distinct CDR3 sequences, with about 60% observed a single time. The sample taken for sequencing was blood. The receptor source for this set is a girl between 2 and 10 years old with multiple sclerosis. Both conserved end residues are part of each CDR3. The D gene is left open where the match is weak. For some rows the clone size is stated as once, few or many, or as a class when expanded; others skip it.

j_call cdr3_length clone_size d_call v_call cdr3_aa cdr3_nt
TRBJ2-7 13 . . TRBV10-3 CAISEGQSGEQYF TGTGCCATCAGTGAGGGGCAGTCGGGGGAGCAGTACTTC
TRBJ2-3 15 . TRBD2 TRBV20-1 CSAQTSGASTDTQYF TGCAGTGCCCAAACTAGCGGGGCCAGCACAGATACGCAGTATTTT
TRBJ2-5 14 once . TRBV29-1 CSVSRGSVGETQYF TGCAGCGTATCGCGAGGGAGTGTTGGAGAGACCCAGTACTTC
TRBJ2-1 15 . . TRBV28 CASATPGALDNEQFF TGTGCCAGCGCTACCCCGGGGGCGCTCGACAATGAGCAGTTCTTC
TRBJ2-3 12 . . TRBV24-1 CATSDASDTQYF TGTGCCACCAGTGACGCCTCCGATACGCAGTATTTT
TRBJ2-1 17 . TRBD2 TRBV6-5 CASSSGLAGDSYNEQFF TGTGCCAGCAGTTCCGGACTAGCGGGGGACTCCTACAATGAGCAGTTCTTC
TRBJ2-1 12 . . TRBV30 CAWESEGDGQFF TGTGCCTGGGAATCGGAGGGAGATGGGCAGTTCTTC
TRBJ2-5 15 . . TRBV24-1 CATSDFTRDQETQYF TGTGCCACCAGTGATTTCACCAGGGACCAAGAGACCCAGTACTTC
TRBJ2-7 16 . TRBD1 TRBV20-1 CSASAPDQGALSEQYF TGCAGTGCTAGTGCACCTGATCAGGGGGCTCTTAGCGAGCAGTACTTC
TRBJ2-5 14 . . TRBV11-2 CASSLITAEETQYF TGTGCCAGCAGCTTAATAACAGCCGAAGAGACCCAGTACTTC
TRBJ2-3 15 . TRBD2 TRBV6-6 CASSSGTSYSDTQYF TGTGCCAGCAGCTCCGGGACTAGTTATTCAGATACGCAGTATTTT
TRBJ2-1 11 . . TRBV28 CASSFSGVWFF TGTGCCAGCAGTTTCTCGGGGGTATGGTTCTTC
TRBJ1-2 15 . . TRBV6-2/TRBV6-3 CASRDPSGTDYGYTF TGTGCCAGCAGGGACCCTAGCGGGACGGACTATGGCTACACCTTC
TRBJ2-1 14 . TRBD1 TRBV7-2 CASSSRDRFNEQFF TGTGCCAGCAGCTCTAGGGACAGGTTCAATGAGCAGTTCTTC
TRBJ2-7 16 few TRBD2 TRBV3-1 CASSPPSGGRLGEQYF TGTGCCAGCAGCCCTCCTAGTGGCGGGAGACTAGGCGAGCAGTACTTC
TRBJ2-1 14 . TRBD2 TRBV20-1 CSTRLAGAYNEQFF TGCAGTACTAGACTAGCGGGAGCCTACAATGAGCAGTTCTTC
TRBJ2-7 15 . TRBD2 TRBV7-9 CASSPPSGRVNEQYF TGTGCCAGCAGCCCCCCTAGCGGGAGGGTGAACGAGCAGTACTTC
TRBJ1-5 14 . TRBD1 TRBV6-5 CASSYSTGNQPQHF TGTGCCAGCAGTTACTCGACAGGGAATCAGCCCCAGCATTTT
TRBJ2-1 16 . . TRBV5-6 CASTSWGRVGYNEQFF TGTGCCAGCACCTCCTGGGGGAGAGTTGGTTACAATGAGCAGTTCTTC
TRBJ2-7 14 . . TRBV5-1 CASSLGPGRNEQYF TGCGCCAGCAGCTTGGGTCCAGGAAGAAACGAGCAGTACTTC
TRBJ2-7 12 . . TRBV10-3 CAIRGQGYEQYF TGTGCCATCAGGGGGCAGGGGTACGAGCAGTACTTC
TRBJ2-7 15 . . TRBV10-2 CASRAGASHDYEQYF TGCGCCAGCCGCGCGGGTGCTAGCCACGACTACGAGCAGTACTTC
TRBJ2-2 16 . TRBD1 TRBV10-3 CAISAAVGTGTGELFF TGTGCCATCAGTGCGGCGGTCGGGACAGGGACCGGGGAGCTGTTTTTT
TRBJ1-1 16 . . TRBV20-1 CSASGGRRTTNTEAFF TGCAGTGCTAGTGGGGGACGAAGGACAACGAACACTGAAGCTTTCTTT
TRBJ2-5 15 . TRBD1 TRBV5-1 CASSFGTADQETQYF TGCGCCAGCAGCTTCGGGACAGCCGACCAAGAGACCCAGTACTTC
TRBJ2-1 15 once TRBD1 TRBV12-3/TRBV12-4 CASSRWDRGMDEQFF TGTGCCAGCAGTCGTTGGGACAGGGGTATGGATGAGCAGTTCTTC
TRBJ2-1 13 . . TRBV10-1 CASSESRDNEQFF TGCGCCAGCAGTGAGTCCAGGGACAATGAGCAGTTCTTC
TRBJ1-2 13 . TRBD1 TRBV20-1 CSAREGTDYGYTF TGCAGTGCTAGAGAGGGGACAGACTATGGCTACACCTTC
TRBJ1-1 15 few . TRBV3-1 CASSQEHTPGTEAFF TGTGCCAGCAGCCAAGAGCATACCCCGGGCACTGAAGCTTTCTTT
TRBJ2-1 12 . . TRBV20-1 CSARRGGKEQFF TGCAGTGCTAGACGAGGGGGTAAGGAGCAGTTCTTC
TRBJ2-1 14 . . TRBV7-8 CASSSPDVSNEQFF TGTGCCAGCAGCTCCCCAGACGTGAGCAATGAGCAGTTCTTC
TRBJ2-6 17 . TRBD1 TRBV7-6 CASSPSTGRSGANVLTF TGTGCCAGCAGCCCATCGACAGGGCGCTCTGGGGCCAACGTCCTGACTTTC
TRBJ1-2 15 once TRBD1 TRBV7-2 CASSFRGMNNYGYTF TGTGCCAGCAGCTTCAGGGGGATGAATAACTATGGCTACACCTTC
TRBJ2-1 23 . TRBD2 TRBV6-2/TRBV6-3 CASSYYLTGTSGVGAISYNEQFF TGTGCCAGCAGTTACTACTTGACCGGGACTAGCGGGGTGGGGGCAATCTCCTACAATGAGCAGTTCTTC
TRBJ2-5 14 . TRBD2 TRBV20-1 CSASGLEGGETQYF TGCAGTGCTAGCGGACTAGAAGGAGGAGAGACCCAGTACTTC
TRBJ2-1 14 . TRBD2 TRBV10-3 CAISVGTTGNEQFF TGTGCCATCAGTGTTGGGACTACGGGGAATGAGCAGTTCTTC
TRBJ2-4 8 few TRBD2 TRBV29-1 CSVGEGYF TGCAGCGTTGGGGAGGGGTACTTC
TRBJ2-1 16 few TRBD1 TRBV6-6 CASSYWDRGLTNEQFF TGTGCCAGCAGTTACTGGGACAGGGGGCTGACGAATGAGCAGTTCTTC
TRBJ2-1 15 . TRBD1 TRBV6-1 CASHYRGSSYNEQFF TGTGCCAGTCACTACAGGGGTAGCTCCTACAATGAGCAGTTCTTC
TRBJ2-7 15 . . TRBV7-9 CASSLAVGRNYEQYF TGTGCCAGCAGCTTAGCGGTTGGTAGGAACTACGAGCAGTACTTC
TRBJ2-3 15 few . TRBV6-5 CASSPGLSHPDTQYF TGTGCCAGCAGCCCGGGACTTTCACACCCAGATACGCAGTATTTT
TRBJ2-1 16 . . TRBV20-1 CSASRTAHILYNEQFF TGCAGTGCTAGTCGCACTGCACATATTCTATACAATGAGCAGTTCTTC
TRBJ1-5 16 . . TRBV20-1 CSARGMQGDSNQPQHF TGCAGTGCTAGAGGAATGCAAGGGGATAGCAATCAGCCCCAGCATTTT
TRBJ2-7 13 . . TRBV4-1 CASSQGDLYEQYF TGCGCCAGCAGCCAAGGGGACCTCTACGAGCAGTACTTC